Listed below are T cell receptor beta chains from one sample, sequenced in a study of Ad26.COV2.S vaccination and SARS-CoV-2 variants. Only in-frame clones appear in the TCRdb table, and some are missing; sequencing was by immunoSEQ multiplex PCR. In the table there are around 350,000 clones, around 84% of which are singletons. The starting material was peripheral blood, obtained in a trial of Ad26.COV2.S vaccine versus placebo. The receptors come from a person between 18 and 65 years old who received the Ad26.COV2.S COVID-19 vaccine or a placebo. Both conserved end residues are part of each CDR3. D genes are given only for firm matches. Only part of the rows carry a size: once, few, many, or a class if the clone is expanded.

D gene,V gene,clone size,J gene,CDR3 protein,CDR3 DNA
-,TRBV14,-,TRBJ2-3,CASRPLATDTQYF,TGTGCCAGCAGACCCTTAGCCACAGATACGCAGTATTTT
-,TRBV6-6,-,TRBJ2-5,CASSYSDTGETQYF,TGTGCCAGCAGTTACTCGGACACCGGAGAGACCCAGTACTTC
-,TRBV19,-,TRBJ1-2,CASSSIGQSSSYGYTF,TGTGCCAGTAGCTCAATAGGACAGTCTAGTTCCTATGGCTACACCTTC
-,TRBV27,-,TRBJ2-3,CASSLLASWALDTQYF,TGTGCCAGCAGTTTACTAGCTAGCTGGGCGTTAGATACGCAGTATTTT
-,TRBV5-4,-,TRBJ1-2,CASSLPDSYGYTF,TGTGCCAGCAGCTTACCCGACAGCTATGGCTACACCTTC
-,TRBV30,-,TRBJ2-3,CAWSRLNTDTQYF,TGTGCCTGGAGTAGACTGAACACAGATACGCAGTATTTT
-,TRBV5-4,-,TRBJ2-5,CASTLTAAEETQYF,TGTGCCAGCACGTTAACGGCGGCGGAAGAGACCCAGTACTTC
-,TRBV5-6,-,TRBJ1-1,CASSLGLIGTNTEAFF,TGTGCCAGCAGCTTGGGGCTGATAGGGACCAACACTGAAGCTTTCTTT
TRBD1,TRBV7-2,-,TRBJ2-7,CASSTQGQGPYEQYF,TGTGCCAGCAGCACCCAGGGACAGGGTCCCTACGAGCAGTACTTC
-,TRBV4-3,-,TRBJ1-2,CASSEIGQTNYGYTF,TGCGCCAGCAGCGAGATAGGACAGACCAACTATGGCTACACCTTC
-,TRBV3-1/TRBV3-2,-,TRBJ1-6,CASSQSDRNNSPLHF,TGTGCCAGCAGCCAGTCGGACAGAAATAATTCACCCCTCCACTTT
-,TRBV4-3,-,TRBJ1-3,CASSQELGNTIYF,TGCGCCAGCAGCCAAGAACTTGGAAACACCATATATTTT
-,TRBV5-1,-,TRBJ2-1,CASSLDAFGEQFF,TGCGCCAGCAGCTTGGACGCTTTTGGTGAGCAGTTCTTC
-,TRBV12-5,-,TRBJ2-1,CASGLGPKNSHSYNEQFF,TGTGCTAGTGGTTTGGGTCCGAAAAACTCACACTCCTACAATGAGCAGTTCTTC
-,TRBV28,-,TRBJ1-6,CASSLPGAPTQPNSPLHF,TGTGCCAGCAGTTTGCCCGGGGCTCCCACGCAACCGAATTCACCCCTCCACTTT
-,TRBV15,-,TRBJ2-5,CATSRDYWQRQETQYF,TGTGCCACCAGCAGAGATTACTGGCAGCGTCAAGAGACCCAGTACTTC
-,TRBV29-1,-,TRBJ1-1,CSVEDPGSGVHEAFF,TGCAGCGTTGAAGATCCCGGGTCGGGGGTGCATGAAGCTTTCTTT
TRBD1,TRBV11-2,-,TRBJ1-1,CASSLDLRGRGEAFF,TGTGCCAGCAGCTTAGATCTCAGGGGGCGGGGTGAAGCTTTCTTT
-,TRBV7-9,few,TRBJ1-5,CASSLSGGVSNQPQHF,TGTGCCAGCAGCTTATCGGGCGGGGTTAGCAATCAGCCCCAGCATTTT
TRBD2,TRBV5-1,-,TRBJ2-5,CASSGAGGGLQETQYF,TGCGCCAGCAGCGGAGCGGGAGGAGGTCTCCAAGAGACCCAGTACTTC
-,TRBV10-3,-,TRBJ2-1,CAISDGLETYNEQFF,TGTGCCATCAGTGACGGACTTGAGACTTACAATGAGCAGTTCTTC
-,TRBV9,-,TRBJ2-1,CASNPDSYNEQFF,TGTGCCAGCAACCCTGACTCCTACAATGAGCAGTTCTTC
-,TRBV5-4,-,TRBJ2-2,CASSLFRDGPTGELFF,TGTGCCAGCAGCTTGTTCCGAGACGGACCCACCGGGGAGCTGTTTTTT
TRBD1,TRBV29-1,-,TRBJ2-1,CSSQAGRGQSEQFF,TGCAGCTCCCAAGCGGGCAGGGGGCAGTCGGAGCAGTTCTTC
-,TRBV6-1,-,TRBJ2-7,CASSSHSYEQYF,TGTGCCAGCAGTTCCCACAGCTACGAGCAGTACTTC
TRBD2,TRBV28,once,TRBJ2-1,CASSPGTSGYNEQFF,TGTGCCAGCAGCCCTGGGACTAGCGGCTACAATGAGCAGTTCTTC
-,TRBV19,-,TRBJ2-7,CATSDPGQGSSYEQYF,TGTGCCACCTCTGACCCGGGACAAGGGAGCTCCTACGAGCAGTACTTC
-,TRBV19,-,TRBJ1-4,CASSMQGRAGEKLFF,TGTGCCAGTAGTATGCAGGGCAGGGCGGGGGAAAAACTGTTTTTT
TRBD1,TRBV7-2,-,TRBJ1-4,CASSPRDRVNEKLFF,TGTGCCAGCAGCCCCCGGGACAGGGTGAATGAAAAACTGTTTTTT
-,TRBV9,-,TRBJ2-3,CASSQAGAVDTQYF,TGTGCCAGCAGCCAGGCGGGGGCCGTAGATACGCAGTATTTT
-,TRBV10-1,-,TRBJ2-3,CASSVGGARTDTQYF,TGCGCCAGCAGTGTTGGCGGGGCGCGCACAGATACGCAGTATTTT
TRBD1,TRBV19,-,TRBJ2-5,CASSGTGTAQETQYF,TGTGCCAGTAGTGGTACCGGGACAGCACAAGAGACCCAGTACTTC
TRBD1,TRBV10-3,-,TRBJ1-1,CAISLGQGGTEAFF,TGTGCCATCAGCCTGGGACAGGGGGGCACTGAAGCTTTCTTT
-,TRBV9,-,TRBJ2-7,CASSVGGAPYEQYF,TGTGCCAGCAGCGTAGGGGGGGCCCCCTACGAGCAGTACTTC
TRBD1,TRBV11-2,-,TRBJ2-2,CASSFRTGERNTGELFF,TGTGCCAGCAGCTTTCGGACAGGGGAACGGAACACCGGGGAGCTGTTTTTT
-,TRBV5-1,-,TRBJ1-4,CASSFSGATNEKLFF,TGCGCCAGCAGCTTTTCGGGAGCAACTAATGAAAAACTGTTTTTT
-,TRBV19,-,TRBJ2-1,CASTPGSYNEQFF,TGTGCCAGTACCCCTGGCTCCTACAATGAGCAGTTCTTC
TRBD2,TRBV5-1,-,TRBJ2-3,CASRGLAGVSDTQYF,TGCGCCAGCAGGGGACTAGCGGGAGTATCTGATACGCAGTATTTT
TRBD1,TRBV2,-,TRBJ1-1,CASSERAGGYTEAFF,TGTGCCAGCAGTGAACGGGCAGGGGGGTATACTGAAGCTTTCTTT
-,TRBV11-2,-,TRBJ2-4,CASSLGHGMSIQYF,TGTGCCAGCAGCTTAGGACACGGAATGAGCATTCAGTACTTC
TRBD2,TRBV4-3,few,TRBJ2-5,CASSQATSGKETQYF,TGCGCCAGCAGCCAGGCGACTAGCGGGAAAGAGACCCAGTACTTC
TRBD1,TRBV15,once,TRBJ1-5,CATSRAGDRGQPQHF,TGTGCCACCAGCAGAGCTGGGGACAGGGGACAGCCCCAGCATTTT
TRBD2,TRBV15,-,TRBJ2-1,CATSMASGSSEQFF,TGTGCCACCAGCATGGCTAGCGGGAGTTCAGAGCAGTTCTTC
TRBD1,TRBV5-6,-,TRBJ2-6,CASSRKGQGKYSGANVLTF,TGTGCCAGCAGCCGTAAGGGACAGGGAAAATACTCTGGGGCCAACGTCCTGACTTTC
-,TRBV19,-,TRBJ2-1,CASSGGWENLSPGNEQFF,TGTGCCAGTAGCGGGGGTTGGGAGAACCTTTCTCCTGGCAATGAGCAGTTCTTC
-,TRBV1,-,TRBJ2-7,CTSLQPGTSSYEQYF,TGCACCAGCCTCCAACCGGGGACGAGCTCCTACGAGCAGTACTTC
TRBD2,TRBV27,-,TRBJ2-7,CASRLAPGGGPYEQYF,TGTGCCAGCAGGTTAGCCCCGGGGGGGGGCCCCTACGAGCAGTACTTC
TRBD1,TRBV7-9,-,TRBJ2-2,CASSSGTGGVNTGELFF,TGTGCCAGCAGCTCCGGGACAGGGGGGGTGAACACCGGGGAGCTGTTTTTT
-,TRBV2,-,TRBJ2-7,CASSEAAGISSYEQYF,TGTGCCAGCAGTGAAGCGGCCGGGATATCCTCCTACGAGCAGTACTTC
-,TRBV6-5,many,TRBJ2-1,CASSYGSARDEQFF,TGTGCCAGCAGTTACGGGTCGGCGCGGGATGAGCAGTTCTTC
-,TRBV6-1,-,TRBJ1-4,CASSELGEKLFF,TGTGCCAGCAGTGAATTAGGGGAAAAACTGTTTTTT
-,TRBV27,-,TRBJ2-1,CASSPGTGTGYNEQFF,TGTGCCAGCAGTCCAGGGACCGGGACTGGCTACAATGAGCAGTTCTTC
-,TRBV7-2,-,TRBJ2-5,CASSLLGETQYF,TGTGCCAGCAGCCTGCTCGGGGAGACCCAGTACTTC
-,TRBV30,-,TRBJ2-4,CAWSELGDIQYF,TGTGCCTGGAGTGAGCTGGGTGACATTCAGTACTTC
-,TRBV7-2,-,TRBJ2-1,CASRIQGLGYNEQFF,TGTGCCAGCAGGATACAGGGCCTCGGGTACAATGAGCAGTTCTTC
-,TRBV30,-,TRBJ1-2,CAWSVVALGYTF,TGTGCCTGGAGTGTAGTTGCTTTGGGCTACACCTTC
-,TRBV18,-,TRBJ2-7,CASSPTGTGIYEQYF,TGTGCCAGCTCACCGACCGGGACGGGGATCTACGAGCAGTACTTC
-,TRBV4-3,-,TRBJ2-2,CASSLIGGNTGELFF,TGCGCCAGCAGCCTAATCGGCGGGAACACCGGGGAGCTGTTTTTT
TRBD2,TRBV6-2/TRBV6-3,once,TRBJ2-7,CASSYSRSAGGYEQYF,TGTGCCAGCAGTTACTCTCGTTCGGCGGGGGGTTACGAGCAGTACTTC